This passage covers 24 T cell receptor beta chains from one sample sequenced in a study of monozygotic twins with inflammatory bowel disease (dated by TCRdb to about 2019). Libraries were constructed by 5' RACE. Sequencing used an Illumina HiSeq 2500. TCRdb reprocessed the reads and assigns one entry to each CDR3 protein sequence, leaving out DNA. The sample's clone listing holds a few hundred thousand distinct CDR3 sequences. The ten largest clones represent 1.5% to 2% of the sample. Sequencing was performed on blood. These receptors originate from a human donor with ulcerative colitis or Crohn's disease, or a healthy co-twin of an affected twin (not recorded which).

The chain couples TRBV29-1 to TRBJ2-3. Germline CDR1 reads SQVTM; CDR2 reads ANQGSEA. The CDR3 spans 14 residues. Here the CDR3 reads CSVQKVRGTDTQYF.

The J gene is TRBJ2-7, the V gene TRBV18; absent DNA, TCRdb's TRBD1 call cannot be checked. CDR1 KGHSH and CDR2 LQKENI come from the germline V gene. The length of the CDR3 is 14 residues. CDR3 protein: CASSPMTGGYEQYF. The complete variable domain, with remaining parts taken from reference TRBV18 and TRBJ2-7, reads NAGVMQNPRHLVRRRGQEARLRCSPMKGHSHVYWYRQLPEEGLKFMVYLQKENIIDESGMPKERFSAEFPKEGPSILRIQQVVRGDSAAYFCASSPMTGGYEQYFGPGTRLTVT.

V and J are TRBV7-6 and TRBJ2-7; with no DNA, the TCRdb D assignment of TRBD2 cannot be verified. This CDR3 is 17 amino acids long. The germline CDR1 and CDR2 sequences are SGHVS and FNYEAQ. The CDR3 loop reads CASSSQAPGAGLYEQYF. The whole variable domain, remainder taken from reference TRBV7-6 and TRBJ2-7, is GAGVSQSPRYKVTKRGQDVALRCDPISGHVSLYWYRQALGQGPEFLTYFNYEAQQDKSGLPNDRFSAERPEGSISTLTIQRTEQRDSAMYRCASSSQAPGAGLYEQYFGPGTRLTVT.

The chain links TRBV11-1 to TRBJ1-1; no DNA is available, so the TRBD1 call from TCRdb remains unchecked. The germline gives CDR1 SGHAT, CDR2 FQDESV (reference sequence). The CDR3 runs 16 residues. This chain's CDR3 is CASSHSGGQLDTEAFF. Together with reference TRBV11-1 and TRBJ1-1, the CDR3 gives the full variable domain: EAEVAQSPRYKITEKSQAVAFWCDPISGHATLYWYRQILGQGPELLVQFQDESVVDDSQLPKDRFSAERLKGVDSTLKIQPAELGDSAMYLCASSHSGGQLDTEAFFGQGTRLTVV.

The rearrangement links TRBV5-4 to TRBJ2-4. There are 15 residues in the CDR3. The germline CDR1 and CDR2 sequences are SGHNT and YYREEE (reference sequence). CDR3 residues: CASSAHLLAKNIQYF.

The genes are TRBV7-2 and TRBJ2-1; without DNA, the TCRdb call of TRBD2 cannot be checked. This CDR3 has 14 residues. Germline V CDR1 and CDR2: SGHTA, FQGNSA. The CDR3 spells CASSLGTAQDEQFF.

The gene calls are TRBV5-1 and TRBJ1-1. CDR1 and CDR2 (germline): SGHRS, YFSETQ. The CDR3 runs to 13 residues. CDR3 sequence: CASSQAENTEAFF.

The chain's CDR3 is CASSFWADYSNEQFF. The chain carries TRBV7-9 and TRBJ2-1; TCRdb designates TRBD2, a call that cannot be tested without DNA. Germline V gene sequence: CDR1 SEHNR, CDR2 FQNEAQ (reference sequence). This CDR3 is built from 15 residues.

The CDR3 spells CASSRGPAYSNQPQHF. The chain links TRBV3-1 to TRBJ1-5; TCRdb outputs TRBD1, but without DNA this stays unchecked. Germline V gene sequence: CDR1 LGHDT, CDR2 YNNKEL (reference sequence). The CDR3 contains 16 residues.

The J gene is TRBJ2-1, the V gene TRBV5-4; checking the TCRdb D call of TRBD2 is not possible without DNA. Germline loops: CDR1 SGHNT, CDR2 YYREEE (reference sequence). The CDR3 is made up of 15 amino acids. The CDR3 loop is CASSLRTSGGPRLVF.

This chain joins TRBV9 and TRBJ1-2. CDR1 is SGDLS, CDR2 YYNGEE, per germline. The CDR3 length is 15 residues. The CDR3 protein is CASSVEGITTYGYTF.

The chain couples TRBV5-5 to TRBJ1-2; TCRdb's D call, TRBD1, is unchecked because there is no DNA. CDR1 and CDR2 (germline): SGHKS, YYEKEE (reference sequence). The CDR3 contains 14 residues. The CDR3 sequence: CASSLGTGLYGYTF.

This chain connects TRBV20-1 to TRBJ1-1. Germline loops: CDR1 DFQATT, CDR2 SNEGSKA (reference sequence). This CDR3 comprises 14 residues. CDR3 sequence reads: CSARDSSDSTEAFF.

This chain uses TRBV6-5 with TRBJ1-3. CDR3 length: 15 residues. The V gene's germline CDR1 is MNHEY and CDR2 SVGAGI. The CDR3 reads CASSYSSIAGNTIYF.

The chain links TRBV7-7 to TRBJ2-3; TCRdb's D gene call, TRBD1, goes unchecked for lack of DNA. This CDR3 has 14 amino acids. Per the germline V gene, CDR1 is SSHAT and CDR2 is FNYEAQ (reference sequence). Here the CDR3 reads CASSKGQGADTQYF.

The chain uses TRBV27 and TRBJ1-1; TCRdb's D call, TRBD1, is unchecked because there is no DNA. Germline CDR1 and CDR2: MNHEY and SMNVEV (reference sequence). CDR3 size: 15 residues. The CDR3 region is CASTFQPLGHTEAFF.

The chain is built from TRBV6-2 or TRBV6-3 and TRBJ2-7. The CDR3 covers 12 residues. The germline V gene has CDR1 MNHEY and CDR2 SVGEGT. The CDR3 sequence: CASSYQSTEQYF.

V gene TRBV7-6 combines with J gene TRBJ1-1; TCRdb indicates TRBD1, and absent DNA this call remains unverified. CDR3 size: 14 residues. CDR1 and CDR2 from the germline V gene are SGHVS and FNYEAQ. CDR3 amino acids: CASSFNPANTEAFF. The whole variable domain, remainder taken from reference TRBV7-6 and TRBJ1-1, is GAGVSQSPRYKVTKRGQDVALRCDPISGHVSLYWYRQALGQGPEFLTYFNYEAQQDKSGLPNDRFSAERPEGSISTLTIQRTEQRDSAMYRCASSFNPANTEAFFGQGTRLTVV.

V and J are TRBV7-9 and TRBJ2-7. Germline values: CDR1 SEHNR, CDR2 FQNEAQ (reference sequence). CDR3 length: 14 residues. The CDR3 protein is CASSSTSGRYEQYF.

The V and J genes are TRBV12-3 or TRBV12-4 and TRBJ2-7; the TCRdb D gene call, TRBD1, has no DNA to confirm it. The CDR3 is 13 residues long. This chain's CDR3 is CASRIQGSGEQYF.

CDR3 amino acids: CASSSGQGLWTGELFF. V and J are TRBV12-3 or TRBV12-4 and TRBJ2-2; as DNA is missing, the TRBD1 call by TCRdb cannot be tested. This CDR3 has 16 residues.

The chain couples TRBV5-6 to TRBJ2-1; the D call of TRBD2 rests on TCRdb alone, since no DNA is present to check it. Germline-derived CDR1 and CDR2 are SGHDT and YYEEEE. The CDR3 extends over 14 amino acids. The CDR3 spells CASSFSGGAGEQFF.

The CDR3 reads CASSLDGYTEAFF. The chain has TRBV7-8 and TRBJ1-1. CDR3 length equals 13 residues. Germline-derived CDR1 and CDR2 are SGHVS and FQNEAQ.

The gene calls are TRBV5-6 and TRBJ1-2; TCRdb designates TRBD1, a call that cannot be tested without DNA. This CDR3 has 16 residues. Germline V gene sequence: CDR1 SGHDT, CDR2 YYEEEE. The CDR3 protein is CASRRDRDRFLHGYTF.